These T cell receptor beta chains were read from a single sample in a study of blood T cell repertoires in COVID-19. Clones were sequenced by immunoSEQ multiplex PCR, and TCRdb holds only the in-frame ones, with some missing. Seen here are over 350,000 clones, 87% observed once, and the top ten hold nearly 2%. Specimen: PBMCs or T cells enriched from blood (not recorded which). The receptors shown here come from a woman aged 18-29 years with acute COVID-19. Each CDR3 is given with its conserved first and last residue.

>TRBV2|TRBJ2-5
CASSEETAGYSGTQYF
>TRBV28|TRBJ1-4
CASSGDRGVVEKLFF
>TRBV24-1|TRBJ2-7
CATSDPPTGFGQYF
>TRBV5-6|TRBJ2-7
CASSLVRSSYEQYF
>TRBV9|TRBJ2-2
CASSVSDTGELFF
>TRBV5-3|TRBJ2-6
CARSLVANVNSGANVLTF
>TRBV27|TRBJ1-1
CASSPPGQGYTEAFF
>TRBV6-5|TRBJ2-7
CASSYRDRLIEQYF
>TRBV7-6|TRBJ2-7
CASSAPSGGAYEQYF
>TRBV24-1|TRBJ2-1
CATSSPPGLAIEQFF
>TRBV2|TRBJ1-2
CASRVGQGYGYTF
>TRBV30|TRBJ2-7
CAWSSPGLADYEQYF
>TRBV15|TRBJ2-3
CATSRVPPGRFQTDTQYF
>TRBV3-1/TRBV3-2|TRBJ1-6
CASSQAGTGNSPLHF
>TRBV18|TRBJ1-5
CASSQQDPTNQPQHF
>TRBV5-1|TRBJ2-5
CASSLGGDQETQYF
>TRBV7-9|TRBJ1-1
CASSTANTEAFF
>TRBV28|TRBJ1-4
CASSLTRGNEKLFF
>TRBV4-1|TRBJ2-7
CASSQDRAEQYF
>TRBV7-2|TRBJ1-3
CASSLAGTGGNTIYF
>TRBV11-3|TRBJ2-5
CASSLGEQETQYF
>TRBV6-4|TRBJ2-1
CASSHDRGSYDEQFF
>TRBV7-8|TRBJ1-1
CASSPADSEAFF
>TRBV9|TRBJ1-1
CASSFRRGTEAFF
>TRBV4-2|TRBJ1-5
CASSQGTGSSNQPQHF
>TRBV12-3/TRBV12-4|TRBJ2-1
CASGTNINEQFF
>TRBV3-1/TRBV3-2|TRBJ2-7
CASSQEFVGPGYEQYF
>TRBV11-2|TRBJ1-3
CASSGRGGRDSGNTIYF
>TRBV30|TRBJ1-1
CAWSSLVLNTEAFF